This TCR beta chain was captured in a study of cytomegalovirus exposure and HLA in healthy donors (dated by TCRdb to 2016 to 2017). General notes on the study: An earlier analysis of several hundred of the donors reported roughly 300 Gb of sequence data and 117 million unique TCR beta sequences from 190 million or so T cells. The study combined high-throughput TCR immunosequencing, statistical association of individual TCRs with disease status, and machine learning to predict cytomegalovirus infection status. HLA typing covered class I and class II loci at four-digit resolution. An early release that covered fewer than 800 HLA-typed donors contained approximately 300 gigabases of sequencing data and about 84 million unique TCR sequences. Donor age, sex, ethnicity and CMV serostatus were collected together with the repertoire data. In a later analysis, previously published TCR beta repertoires from 666 donors were re-analyzed and high-resolution HLA genotyping was added so that TCR occurrence patterns could be studied. Of the 300 to 500 genotyped donors, roughly 80% were placed in the genetic ancestry cluster associated with self-reported Caucasian donors. The T cell repertoires of some 670 subjects were profiled by immunosequencing and related to cytomegalovirus serostatus. The study aimed to test whether cataloging public T cell receptors could reveal signatures of past pathogen exposure. A separate validation cohort of more than 100 different subjects was used in addition to the roughly 670-subject first cohort. Several DR-DQ haplotypes were handled as single units for association and clustering, since linkage in the cohort was strong. Every repertoire in the discovery cohort had been generated on one and the same sequencing platform. In an earlier analysis of 550 to 700 of the donors, high-throughput TCR beta sequencing was used to judge whether each TCR beta V gene segment behaved as functional or pseudogenic. The later analysis used no new phenotypic data to find candidate immune exposures, relying instead on TCR beta sequences and their occurrence across donors. The number of donors typed differed by locus, with 629-630 for A, B, C, DRB1 and DQB1, roughly 520 for DQA1, 600 to 610 for DPA1, and around 450 for DPB1. Among some 410 genotyped donors of the cohort, an average of approximately 240,000 unique TCR beta nucleotide sequences were sequenced per donor, around a sixth of them non-productive. A later genetic analysis took genome-wide SNP genotypes for about three fifths of the roughly 670 donors and used that subset as a discovery cohort.

Deletion took 5 bases off V and 3 bases off J, with a span of 14 bases between the germline ends. Measured from the cysteine to the phenylalanine, the CDR3 is 15 residues long. The sequence is cut down to CDR3 DNA, 45 bases in frame from base 1. CDR1 is given as SGHVS and CDR2 as FQNEAQ, both from the germline V gene. Preparation of the library involved the immunoSEQ multiplex PCR assay. For the multiplex PCR, a mixture combining 60 forward primers for TCR Vbeta segments and 13 reverse primers for TCR Jbeta segments was used. The CDR3 region of rearranged TCR beta genes was amplified from genomic DNA with a multiplex PCR assay. The Illumina HiSeq System was used to sequence the amplified TCR beta libraries as 87-base-pair reads. For the original study's pipeline: In a later analysis, some 80 million unique TCR beta chains were counted across the 650 to 700 repertoires, and roughly 10 million of these chains were shared by at least two donors. Raw reads were error-corrected and collapsed into unique sequences with a nearest-neighbor algorithm that merged closely related sequences to remove PCR and sequencing errors. To assign V, D and J gene segments, CDR3 sequences were aligned to IMGT reference sequences. Each retained sequence needed at least a six-nucleotide match to both a V gene segment and a J gene segment. A rearrangement counted as productive if the CDR3 had no stop codons and remained in frame with V and J, and every other rearrangement counted as non-productive. CDR3 was defined by IMGT convention, running from the second conserved V-encoded cysteine to the conserved J-encoded phenylalanine. The earlier analysis of 450 to 750 of the donors excluded any sequence lacking an unambiguous match to a single V gene segment. In an earlier analysis of 587 of the donors, V segments were called functional above 56.7% productive rearrangements and were called segregating when the between-donor standard deviation exceeded 5%. A statistical classification framework was developed to diagnose cytomegalovirus status using the catalog of TCR beta chain sequences. A later analysis assigned V and J genes by comparing TCR nucleotide sequences with IMGT/GENE-DB human TR gene sequences. A later analysis assigned CDR3 sequences and most-parsimonious VDJ recombination scenarios with the TCRdist pipeline. A later analysis defined each TCR beta chain by its CDR3 amino acid sequence plus V-gene family, and excluded reads lacking a unique V-gene family. As a way to deal with suspected cross-contamination and a sequencing artifact, a later analysis dropped hundreds of nucleotide sequences that were highly shared and had low generation probability. In a later analysis, a clonal expansion index was calculated for each public chain from normalized within-repertoire ranks of inferred template counts. In a later analysis, generation probabilities were computed using a VDJ recombination model fitted to out-of-frame rearrangements, and the results were checked against IGoR. Hypergeometric tests were used in a later analysis to score TCR-TCR, TCR-HLA and TCR-CMV co-occurrence, with a repertoire-size bias correction applied to the TCR pairs. To estimate false discovery rates, a later analysis permuted the HLA or CMV assignments 20 times. In a later analysis, co-occurring TCRs were grouped using DBSCAN, with TCRdist sequence similarity added in when clustering inside HLA-allele-positive subsets. Repertoires with fewer than 30,000 or more than 120,000 public chains were left out of co-occurrence clustering, as were roughly five repertoires with anomalous nucleotide sharing. TCRdb re-hosts the immuneACCESS table, in-frame sequences only. Its copies lack some clones; in the studies checked, an unresolved V gene accounts for under half of them, and the cause for the rest is not known. V and J calls and clone size follow that table, whereas D and trimming were derived from the DNA. The sample has some 150,000 clones on record, around 86% of them singletons. The ten most abundant clones make up about 8.1% of the sample.

The cohort comprised 670 or so healthy bone marrow donors. At the time of sampling, all cohort members were nominally healthy, though unrecorded immune exposures were likely present. The donor tested CMV seropositive and was one of the 289 seropositive cohort members. Every donor gave a peripheral blood sample, and the peripheral blood mononuclear cells from that sample were used for TCR beta sequencing. Genomic DNA extraction from the blood cell samples was performed with the Qiagen DNeasy Blood Extraction Kit. Study-level results and caveats: When HLA alleles, especially DR and DQ, strongly co-occurred, TCR associations were difficult to assign to individual alleles. According to a later analysis, parvovirus B19, influenza, CMV and Epstein-Barr virus appeared linked to several top co-occurrence clusters. The authors suggested that the approach could potentially be generalized to other disease states and immunological phenotypes. In an earlier analysis of approximately 590 of the donors, most TCR beta V segments appeared in productive rearrangements about 87% or about 30% of the time, broadly matching IMGT annotations. A few of the identified cytomegalovirus-associated TCR beta chains were confirmed in vitro to be specific for cytomegalovirus antigens. A group of highly shared sequence variants was considered likely to be a technical artifact of the sequencing pipeline. Because the 87-base-pair reads could not distinguish some IMGT-functional V segments, including TRBV6-2 and TRBV6-3, those segments were excluded. An association between a missense DCLRE1C variant and V-gene and J-gene trimming of TCR beta chains was found in a later genetic analysis and replicated in an independent cohort. In a later genetic analysis, fewer N-insertions in productive TCRs were reported among donors in an Asian-associated ancestry cluster than the roughly 700-donor mean. In both the original and validation cohorts, the classifier was reported to diagnose cytomegalovirus status with high specificity and sensitivity. According to a later analysis, TCR association rates differed among HLA loci, with DRB1 alleles showing the most associated TCRs and HLA-C alleles showing the fewest. The presence/absence analyses assumed that sequencing depth was roughly uniform across donors, and that assumption may not be true. Only TCR beta chains were sequenced in this cohort, and the absence of alpha or paired-chain data limited detectable features. A further reported finding was that TCR beta sequences accurately predicted the HLA-A and HLA-B alleles for most subjects in the first cohort. Linkage disequilibrium might explain the correlated functional status among segregating V segments, but an unknown experimental factor could not be excluded. Most CMV-associated TCR beta chains appeared to be HLA-restricted in a later analysis, and the HLA associations seemed to be driven largely by CMV exposure. While some public TCRs were present in many individuals, most TCR sequences turned up only very rarely across donors. Specific HLA alleles were associated with over 15,000 TCR beta sequences at a false discovery rate of 0.05 in a later analysis. The only immune exposure information available for the cohort was CMV serostatus. Because HLA typing was missing for some donors at each locus, association tests included only the typed subset. In the study, approximately 160 TCR beta chains were listed as associated with cytomegalovirus. The earlier analysis of 450 to 700 of the donors excluded roughly 16 rarely observed V segments, including chromosome 9 orphons, because counts were too low. A later analysis found that HLA-associated TCR beta chains were more clonally expanded and had lower generation probabilities than equally common non-associated chains.

As regards this clone: Its antigen is unknown. No clone much larger than this one lies a single base away; base qualities are absent.

The receptor chain draws on TRBV7-8 and TRBJ2-1; TRBD1 could be the D gene, as 6 bases match. The sequencing sample was made of PBMCs. This receptor was obtained from a woman aged 50 to 60 in good health and CMV-seropositive. The DNA sequence reads TGTGCCAGCAGCCAGGGGCAGGGCTTCTACAATGAGCAGTTCTTC. Translated, it gives CASSQGQGFYNEQFF. With the portions outside the CDR3 filled from the reference TRBV7-8 and TRBJ2-1 genes, the complete variable region becomes GAGVSQSPRYKVAKRGQDVALRCDPISGHVSLFWYQQALGQGPEFLTYFQNEAQLDKSGLPSDRFFAERPEGSVSTLKIQRTQQEDSAVYLCASSQGQGFYNEQFFGPGTRLTVL.